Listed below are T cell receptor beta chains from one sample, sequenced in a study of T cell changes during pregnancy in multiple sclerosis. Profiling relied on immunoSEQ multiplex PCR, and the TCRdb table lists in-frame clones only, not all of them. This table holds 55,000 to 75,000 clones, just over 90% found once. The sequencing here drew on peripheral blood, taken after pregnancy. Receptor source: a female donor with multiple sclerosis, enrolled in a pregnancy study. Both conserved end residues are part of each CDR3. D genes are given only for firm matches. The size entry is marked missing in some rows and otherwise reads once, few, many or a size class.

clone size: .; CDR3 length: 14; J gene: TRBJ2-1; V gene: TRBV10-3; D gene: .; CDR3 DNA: TGTGCCACCCGACTAGTCAGCATTGTGAATGAGCAGTTCTTC; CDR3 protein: CATRLVSIVNEQFF
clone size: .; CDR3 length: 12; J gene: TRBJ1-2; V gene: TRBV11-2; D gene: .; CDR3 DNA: TGTGCCAGCAGCTACAGGGTTTATGGCTACACCTTC; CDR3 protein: CASSYRVYGYTF
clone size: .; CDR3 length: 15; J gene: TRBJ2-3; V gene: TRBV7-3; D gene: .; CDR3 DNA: TGTGCCAGCAGCTCCGGCCTGGGAGAAGGAGATACGCAGTATTTT; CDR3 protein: CASSSGLGEGDTQYF
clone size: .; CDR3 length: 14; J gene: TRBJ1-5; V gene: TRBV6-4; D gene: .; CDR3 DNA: TGTGCCAGCAGCTCTGATGAGGGTGGGCAGCCCCAGCATTTT; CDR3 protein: CASSSDEGGQPQHF
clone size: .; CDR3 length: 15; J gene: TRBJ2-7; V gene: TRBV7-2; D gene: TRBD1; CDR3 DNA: TGTGCCAGCAGCCGCATAGTCCAGACAGGGTACGAGCAGTACTTC; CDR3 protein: CASSRIVQTGYEQYF
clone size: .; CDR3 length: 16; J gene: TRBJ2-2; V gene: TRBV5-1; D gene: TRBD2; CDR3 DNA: TGCGCCAGCACCCGAGGGGTAGCGGGGGGCACCGGGGAGCTGTTTTTT; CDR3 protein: CASTRGVAGGTGELFF
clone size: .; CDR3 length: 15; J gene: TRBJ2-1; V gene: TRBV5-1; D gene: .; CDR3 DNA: TGCGCCAGCAGCAAGACTAGTGGGTCCTACAATGAGCAGTTCTTC; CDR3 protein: CASSKTSGSYNEQFF
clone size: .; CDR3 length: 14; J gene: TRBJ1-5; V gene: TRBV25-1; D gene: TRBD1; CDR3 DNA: TGTGCCGGCGAACCGGGACAGGGTTCTCAGCCCCAGCATTTT; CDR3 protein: CAGEPGQGSQPQHF
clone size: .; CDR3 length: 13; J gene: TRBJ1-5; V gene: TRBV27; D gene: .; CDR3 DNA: TGTGCCAGCAGTTTATCTATTAATCAGCCCCAGCATTTT; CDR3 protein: CASSLSINQPQHF
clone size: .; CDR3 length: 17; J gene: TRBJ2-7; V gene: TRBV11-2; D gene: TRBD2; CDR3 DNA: TGTGCCAGCAGCTTAGAGCTGGGACTAGCGGATACCTACGAGCAGTACTTC; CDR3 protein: CASSLELGLADTYEQYF
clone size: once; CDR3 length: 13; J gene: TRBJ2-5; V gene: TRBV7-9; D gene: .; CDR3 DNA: TGTGCCAGCAGCTTTACAATACAAGAGACCCAGTACTTC; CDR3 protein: CASSFTIQETQYF
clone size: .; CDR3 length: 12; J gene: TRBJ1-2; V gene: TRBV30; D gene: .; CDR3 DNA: TGTGCCTGGAGTGCCCTAGGCTATGGCTACACCTTC; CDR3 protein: CAWSALGYGYTF
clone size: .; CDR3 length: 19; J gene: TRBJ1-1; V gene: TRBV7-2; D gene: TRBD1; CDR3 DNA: TGTGCCAGCAGCTTAGTAGGGACAGGGGGGTTTAAAGGGACCACTGAAGCTTTCTTT; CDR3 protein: CASSLVGTGGFKGTTEAFF
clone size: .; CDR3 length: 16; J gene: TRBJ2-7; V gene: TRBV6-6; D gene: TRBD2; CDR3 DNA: TGTGCCAGCAGATCCCCCTCGGGCGGGAGCTCCTACGAGCAGTACTTC; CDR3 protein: CASRSPSGGSSYEQYF
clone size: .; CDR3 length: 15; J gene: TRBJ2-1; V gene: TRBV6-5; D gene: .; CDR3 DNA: TGTGCCAGCAGTTTCTCCTCTGCGGGGTACAATGAGCAGTTCTTC; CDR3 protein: CASSFSSAGYNEQFF
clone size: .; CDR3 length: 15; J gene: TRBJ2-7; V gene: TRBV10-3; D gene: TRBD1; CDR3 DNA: TGTGCCATCAGTGAGAGGGACAGGAGCTCCTACGAGCAGTACTTC; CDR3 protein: CAISERDRSSYEQYF
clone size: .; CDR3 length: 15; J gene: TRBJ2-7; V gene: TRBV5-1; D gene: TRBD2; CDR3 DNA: TGCGCCAGCAGCGGTGGGACTAGCGGGTACTACGAGCAGTACTTC; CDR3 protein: CASSGGTSGYYEQYF
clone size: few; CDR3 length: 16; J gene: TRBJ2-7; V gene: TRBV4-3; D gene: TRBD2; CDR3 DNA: TGCGCCAGCAGCCAAGATTTCGCTAGCGGGAGCCACGAGCAGTACTTC; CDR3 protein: CASSQDFASGSHEQYF
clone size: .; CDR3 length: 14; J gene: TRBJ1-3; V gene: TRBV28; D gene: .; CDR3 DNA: TGTGCCAGCAGTTTGACAGTCGCCGGAAACACCATATATTTT; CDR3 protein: CASSLTVAGNTIYF
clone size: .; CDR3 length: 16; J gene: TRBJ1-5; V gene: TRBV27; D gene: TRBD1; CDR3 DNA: TGTGCCAGCAGTCCGTCACAGGGGGATAGCAATCAGCCCCAGCATTTT; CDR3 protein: CASSPSQGDSNQPQHF
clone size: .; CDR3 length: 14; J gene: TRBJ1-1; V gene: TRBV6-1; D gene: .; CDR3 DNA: TGTGCCAGCACCCTGACAGGTATGAACACTGAAGCTTTCTTT; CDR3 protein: CASTLTGMNTEAFF
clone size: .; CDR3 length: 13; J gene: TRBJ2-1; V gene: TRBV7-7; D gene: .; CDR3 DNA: TGTGCCAGCAGCTCTTCTACAGGCGGCCTGTTGTTCTTC; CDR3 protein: CASSSSTGGLLFF
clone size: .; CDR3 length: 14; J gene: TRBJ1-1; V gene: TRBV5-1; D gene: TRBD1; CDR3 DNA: TGCGCCAGCAGCCGAGAACAGGGGGCGGGAAAAGCTTTCTTT; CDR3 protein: CASSREQGAGKAFF
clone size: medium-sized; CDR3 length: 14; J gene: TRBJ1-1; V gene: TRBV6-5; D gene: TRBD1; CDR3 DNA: TGTGCCAGCAGTTCTGGGACAGGGAGGACTGAAGCTTTCTTT; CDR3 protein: CASSSGTGRTEAFF
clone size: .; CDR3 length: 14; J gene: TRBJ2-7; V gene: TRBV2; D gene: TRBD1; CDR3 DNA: TGTGCCAGCAGGGGACAGGGGGCGCAGAACGAGCAGTACTTC; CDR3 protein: CASRGQGAQNEQYF
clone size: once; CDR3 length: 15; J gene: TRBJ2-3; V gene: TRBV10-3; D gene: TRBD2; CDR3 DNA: TGTGCCATCAGCGGTGGGACTAGCGCGACAGATACGCAGTATTTT; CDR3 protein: CAISGGTSATDTQYF